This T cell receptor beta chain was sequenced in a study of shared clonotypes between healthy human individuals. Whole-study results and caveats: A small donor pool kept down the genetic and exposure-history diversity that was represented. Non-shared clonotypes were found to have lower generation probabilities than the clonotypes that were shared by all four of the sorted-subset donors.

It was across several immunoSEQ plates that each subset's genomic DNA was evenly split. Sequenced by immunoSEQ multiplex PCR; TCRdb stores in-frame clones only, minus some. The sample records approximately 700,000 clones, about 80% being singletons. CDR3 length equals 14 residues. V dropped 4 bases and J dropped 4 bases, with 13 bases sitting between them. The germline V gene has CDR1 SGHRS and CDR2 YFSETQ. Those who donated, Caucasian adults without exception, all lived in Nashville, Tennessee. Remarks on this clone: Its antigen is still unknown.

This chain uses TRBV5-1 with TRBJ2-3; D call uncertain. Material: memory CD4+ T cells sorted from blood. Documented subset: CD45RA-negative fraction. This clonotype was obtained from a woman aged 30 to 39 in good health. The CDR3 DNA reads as TGCGCCAGCAGCCCCCTTATCCCTCCAGATACGCAGTATTTT. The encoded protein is CASSPLIPPDTQYF.